The 22 T cell receptor beta chains below were found in one sample sequenced in a study of OX40 agonist ivuxolimab in advanced cancers. Profiling relied on immunoSEQ multiplex PCR, and the TCRdb table lists in-frame clones only, not all of them. The table records tens of thousands of clones, 90% to 95% of them present only once. Material: CD4+ or CD8+ T cells sorted from blood, obtained in a trial of the OX40 agonist ivuxolimab. The receptors stem from an adult with an advanced solid tumor such as melanoma, head and neck, liver or kidney cancer.

This clone has more than one count but fewer than ten. The genes are TRBV27 and TRBJ1-1, with D perhaps TRBD1 (5 bases). Germline V gene lookup returns CDR1 MNHEY and CDR2 SMNVEV (reference sequence). Trimming took off 0 bases at V and 0 bases at J, with 11 bases between the two ends. The CDR3 contains 16 residues. In nucleotides, the CDR3 is TGTGCCAGCAGTTTATCGAGGGGCAGTGTGAACACTGAAGCTTTCTTT. Residues: CASSLSRGSVNTEAFF.

V gene TRBV10-3 combines with J gene TRBJ2-5; 9 nucleotides line up with TRBD2. The CDR3 runs to 13 residues. Per the germline V gene, CDR1 is ENHRY and CDR2 is SYGVKD. Trimming cost V 8 bases and J 4 bases; bases outside gene matches: 5. In DNA, the CDR3 is TGTGCCATCGAAGCGGGGGGAGGAGAGACCCAGTACTTC. Translation: CAIEAGGGETQYF.

The rearrangement uses TRBV5-1 and TRBJ2-5; 8 positions agree with TRBD1. The CDR3 length is 14 residues. The V gene end was trimmed by 3 bases and the J gene end by 2 bases; junction bases not matched to a gene: 3. Germline CDR1 SGHRS, CDR2 YFSETQ. This CDR3 is CASSYRTGQETQYF. The CDR3 coding sequence is TGCGCCAGCAGCTACCGGACAGGGCAAGAGACCCAGTACTTC.

The V gene is TRBV6-5, the J gene TRBJ2-3; a possible D gene is TRBD1 (5 bases). V lost 2 bases, J lost 4 bases, and 10 bases lay in between. Per the germline V gene, CDR1 is MNHEY and CDR2 is SVGAGI. This CDR3 region has 14 residues. The CDR3 DNA follows: TGTGCCAGCAGTTACAGGGGCGGTGCAGATACGCAGTATTTT. It yields the protein CASSYRGGADTQYF.

The gene calls are TRBV19 and TRBJ2-2; 7 bases match TRBD2. Germline loops: CDR1 LNHDA, CDR2 SQIVND (reference sequence). This CDR3 spans 15 amino acids. After removal of 5 bases from V and 7 bases from J, the junction contained 10 bases not matched to a gene. CDR3 sequence (DNA): TGTGCCAGTAGTGCCTCCGGGGGGTCGTTCGGGGAGCTGTTTTTT. Translating gives CASSASGGSFGELFF. Full variable domain (remainder filled in from reference TRBV19 and TRBJ2-2): DGGITQSPKYLFRKEGQNVTLSCEQNLNHDAMYWYRQDPGQGLRLIYYSQIVNDFQKGDIAEGYSVSREKKESFPLTVTSAQKNPTAFYLCASSASGGSFGELFFGEGSRLTVL.

The chain employs TRBV19 and TRBJ1-4, with D tentatively TRBD1 (5 bases). V was trimmed by 3 bases and J by 5 bases, leaving 16 bases between them. CDR1 and CDR2 (germline): LNHDA, SQIVND (reference sequence). CDR3 length equals 16 residues. The CDR3, as DNA: TGTGCCAGTAGTATGGGGTCGGGGCGGCTGAATGAAAAACTGTTTTTT. As protein: CASSMGSGRLNEKLFF.

The chain recombines TRBV28 with TRBJ1-6; D remains ambiguous. CDR3 size: 11 residues. CDR1 and CDR2 (germline): MDHEN, SYDVKM. Trimming took off 6 bases at V and 7 bases at J, with 4 bases between the two ends. The CDR3: CASSLNSPLHF. The DNA for the CDR3 is TGTGCCAGCAGCTTAAATTCACCCCTCCACTTT.

The V gene is TRBV28, the J gene TRBJ2-6, with unresolved D. Germline V lookup: CDR1 MDHEN, CDR2 SYDVKM. The CDR3 length is 15 residues. V dropped 3 bases and J dropped 0 bases, with 6 bases sitting between them. The CDR3 reads CASSFPRSGANVLTF. CDR3 coding DNA: TGTGCCAGCAGTTTCCCCCGCTCTGGGGCCAACGTCCTGACTTTC. Variable domain in full (rest from reference TRBV28 and TRBJ2-6): DVKVTQSSRYLVKRTGEKVFLECVQDMDHENMFWYRQDPGLGLRLIYFSYDVKMKEKGDIPEGYSVSREKKERFSLILESASTNQTSMYLCASSFPRSGANVLTFGAGSRLTVL.

The chain recombines TRBV5-1 with TRBJ2-1, with 8 bases that match TRBD1. The CDR3 sequence is 13 residues long. Germline V gives CDR1 SGHRS, CDR2 YFSETQ. J lost 9 bases, V lost 3 bases, and 5 bases had no gene match. CDR3 nucleotides: TGCGCCAGCAGCTCTGGACAGGGCGGTGAGCAGTTCTTC. The encoded protein is CASSSGQGGEQFF.

The V and J genes are TRBV10-3 and TRBJ2-1; D tentatively fits TRBD1 or TRBD2 (5 bases each). Germline CDR1 and CDR2: ENHRY and SYGVKD. Between the trimmed V and J ends, which lost 6 bases and 6 bases, there was a span of 15 bases. The CDR3 loop spans 14 amino acids. CDR3 DNA: TGTGCCATCAGGACAGCCCTGGCGGGCAATGAGCAGTTCTTC. Residues: CAIRTALAGNEQFF.

V gene TRBV28 combines with J gene TRBJ1-2, with TRBD1 as a possible D gene (5 bases). The V and J ends lost 1 base and 8 bases respectively, with 14 bases between them. The germline gives CDR1 MDHEN, CDR2 SYDVKM. This CDR3 contains 14 residues. The CDR3 bases are TGTGCCAGCAGTTTATCCACGGGGGATAGCGGCTACACCTTC. Translating it yields CASSLSTGDSGYTF.

This chain joins TRBV13 and TRBJ2-3, with D unresolved. The CDR3 sequence is 14 residues long. V gave up 1 base and J gave up 4 bases, with 9 bases separating them. Germline V lookup: CDR1 PRHDT, CDR2 FYEKMQ (reference sequence). CDR3 residues: CASSLDSLSDTQYF. The DNA for the CDR3 is TGTGCCAGCAGCTTAGACTCACTGTCAGATACGCAGTATTTT.

The chain links TRBV11-1 to TRBJ1-1; 7 bases align to TRBD1. The CDR3 loop spans 17 amino acids. Germline-derived CDR1 and CDR2 are SGHAT and FQDESV (reference sequence). The V and J ends lost 5 bases and 4 bases, in that order; junction bases with no gene match: 16. CDR3 coding DNA: TGTGCCAGCAGCCGGTGGGGAACAGGGGCGGGGGGCACTGAAGCTTTCTTT. Translated, it gives CASSRWGTGAGGTEAFF.

The chain combines TRBV18 with TRBJ2-2; the match to TRBD1 covers 9 bases. This CDR3 has 19 residues. Germline trimming cut 3 bases from V and 0 bases from J; bases unmatched to any gene: 11. Germline V gene sequence: CDR1 KGHSH, CDR2 LQKENI. The CDR3 reads CASSPNSPGQGSNTGELFF. Here the CDR3 DNA reads TGTGCCAGCTCACCGAACTCGCCGGGACAGGGTTCGAACACCGGGGAGCTGTTTTTT.

This chain links TRBV7-9 with TRBJ1-1; D not certain. Germline CDR1 and CDR2: SEHNR and FQNEAQ (reference sequence). Trimming took off 4 bases at V and 6 bases at J, with 12 bases between the two ends. CDR3 length equals 13 residues. CDR3 sequence (DNA): TGTGCCAGCAGCTCTGGGAGTATCCCTGAAGCTTTCTTT. Translated, it gives CASSSGSIPEAFF.

The J gene is TRBJ2-5, the V gene TRBV30, with D uncertain. V was cut by 2 bases and J by 8 bases, with 12 bases left in between. Per the germline V gene, CDR1 is GTSNPN and CDR2 is SVGIG (reference sequence). This CDR3 comprises 12 residues. The CDR3 DNA is TGTGCCTGGAGTAACCCGACCCTAACCCAGTACTTC. This sequence encodes CAWSNPTLTQYF.

DNA of the CDR3: TGTGCCAGCAGTTTATTTGGGACGGTTTCCTACGAGCAGTACTTC. It codes for CASSLFGTVSYEQYF. This chain links TRBV27 with TRBJ2-7; D possibly matches TRBD1 or TRBD2 (5 bases each). In germline, CDR1 is MNHEY, CDR2 SMNVEV (reference sequence). The germline V and J ends were trimmed by 1 base and 1 base, with 11 bases remaining between them. The CDR3 is 15 amino acids.

CDR3 in DNA: TGCGCCAGCAGCCAAGACGCGGCAGGGGGGTATCAGCCCCAGCATTTT. Translated, it gives CASSQDAAGGYQPQHF. The chain carries TRBV4-3 and TRBJ1-5; 7 nucleotides line up with TRBD1. J gave up 5 bases and V 0 bases, and 7 bases lay outside the gene matches. CDR3 size: 16 residues. Germline loops: CDR1 LGHNA, CDR2 YSLEER.

This chain's CDR3 is CASSMGQGKETQYF. The DNA for the CDR3 is TGCGCCAGCAGCATGGGACAGGGAAAAGAGACCCAGTACTTC. The chain is built from TRBV5-1 and TRBJ2-5, with 9 bases lining up with TRBD1. J was trimmed by 3 bases and V by 4 bases; bases with no gene match: 4. The CDR3 sequence is 14 residues long. Germline V CDR1 and CDR2: SGHRS, YFSETQ. Supplemented by reference TRBV5-1 and TRBJ2-5, the full variable domain reads KAGVTQTPRYLIKTRGQQVTLSCSPISGHRSVSWYQQTPGQGLQFLFEYFSETQRNKGNFPGRFSGRQFSNSRSEMNVSTLELGDSALYLCASSMGQGKETQYFGPGTRLLVL.

The chain combines TRBV5-1 with TRBJ2-2; 14 bases fit TRBD2. The V segment lost 1 base and the J segment 6 bases; nucleotides outside the gene matches: 8. Germline V gene sequence: CDR1 SGHRS, CDR2 YFSETQ. The CDR3 covers 18 residues. As DNA, the CDR3 is TGCGCCAGCAGCTTGAACCCGACGGGACTAGCGGGGGCCGGGGAGCTGTTTTTT. Protein sequence: CASSLNPTGLAGAGELFF.

The chain joins TRBV15 to TRBJ2-3; 8 nucleotides align to TRBD2. V trimming: 3 bases; J trimming: 0 bases; junction bases outside the gene matches: 14. Germline V gives CDR1 LNHNV, CDR2 YYDKDF (reference sequence). This CDR3 contains 19 residues. The CDR3 bases are TGTGCCACCAGCAGTGATTGGGGGGTTAGCGGGGTTAGCACAGATACGCAGTATTTT. This translates into CATSSDWGVSGVSTDTQYF. Drawing the rest from reference TRBV15 and TRBJ2-3, the complete variable domain is DAMVIQNPRYQVTQFGKPVTLSCSQTLNHNVMYWYQQKSSQAPKLLFHYYDKDFNNEADTPDNFQSRRPNTSFCFLDIRSPGLGDTAMYLCATSSDWGVSGVSTDTQYFGPGTRLTVL.

V is TRBV7-9 and J is TRBJ1-4, with no clear D. Per germline, CDR1 SEHNR and CDR2 FQNEAQ (reference sequence). V lost 5 bases and J 0 bases, leaving 13 bases between the germline ends. The CDR3 spans 16 residues. The CDR3 loop reads CASSPPPFATNEKLFF. CDR3 DNA: TGTGCCAGCAGCCCCCCCCCATTTGCAACTAATGAAAAACTGTTTTTT.